The 18 T cell receptor beta chains presented below share a single source sample, sequenced in a study of shared clonotypes between healthy human individuals. TCRdb keeps only in-frame clones here, not all; method: immunoSEQ multiplex PCR. This sample yields approximately 1.4 million clones, of which approximately 98% are seen a single time; 0.45% belongs to the top ten. Sequenced: naive CD4+ T cells sorted from blood. As to subset: CD45RA+ positively selected. The receptors stem from a man aged 30-40 years in good health.

Turning to this clone: Other DNA variants within this sample encode the same CDR3. This chain links TRBV5-1 with TRBJ2-3, with D perhaps TRBD1 (6 bases). The germline V and J ends were trimmed by 0 bases and 1 base, with 9 bases remaining between them. The CDR3 has 15 residues. Looked up from germline, CDR1 is SGHRS and CDR2 is YFSETQ. The CDR3 loop reads CASSLVAGGTDTQYF. DNA of the CDR3: TGCGCCAGCAGCTTGGTAGCAGGGGGCACAGATACGCAGTATTTT.

The V call is TRBV28, the J call TRBJ1-5; D gene uncertain. CDR1 is MDHEN, CDR2 SYDVKM, per germline. The CDR3 covers 12 residues. V lost 5 bases, J lost 9 bases, and 11 bases lay in between. The CDR3 DNA reads TGTGCCAGCAGTCTCGCCATGATGCCCCAGCATTTT. It translates to CASSLAMMPQHF.

The chain carries TRBV27 and TRBJ2-2; 9 bases are a match to TRBD1. After removal of 8 bases from V and 1 base from J, the junction contained 5 bases not matched to a gene. The germline CDR1 and CDR2 sequences are MNHEY and SMNVEV (reference sequence). The CDR3 runs 15 residues. The CDR3 reads CASGDREVNTGELFF. CDR3 nucleotides: TGTGCCAGCGGGGACAGGGAGGTGAACACCGGGGAGCTGTTTTTT.

This rearrangement joins TRBV10-3 to TRBJ2-1; D may match TRBD1 or TRBD2 (5 bases each). Trimming shortened V by 1 base and J by 5 bases, and 9 bases separated the two germline ends. The length of the CDR3 is 14 residues. The V gene's germline CDR1 is ENHRY and CDR2 SYGVKD. CDR3 DNA: TGTGCCATCAGTGAGTTGGGACCTGACAATGAGCAGTTCTTC. Translated: CAISELGPDNEQFF.

The rearrangement uses TRBV4-1 and TRBJ1-3; D ambiguous. The V end lost 5 bases, the J end lost 12 bases, and 14 bases lay between the germline ends. The CDR3 totals 12 residues. Germline V gives CDR1 MGHRA, CDR2 YSYEKL. The CDR3 region has the DNA TGCGCCAGCAGCGGAAACCAGGAGGGCATATATTTT. Translating it yields CASSGNQEGIYF.

The chain couples TRBV19 to TRBJ2-3, with TRBD2 identical over 11 bases. Germline-derived CDR1 and CDR2 are LNHDA and SQIVND (reference sequence). This CDR3 is 15 amino acids long. V lost 6 bases, J lost 3 bases, and 5 bases stayed unmatched. CDR3 sequence: CASRHLAGGTDTQYF. DNA of the CDR3: TGTGCCAGTAGACATCTAGCGGGAGGAACAGATACGCAGTATTTT.

V usage is TRBV28 and J usage is TRBJ2-3; 8 nucleotides line up with TRBD2. The germline V gene has CDR1 MDHEN and CDR2 SYDVKM. The CDR3 extends over 13 amino acids. Trimming removed 8 bases from V and 4 bases from J; junction bases left unmatched: 5. The CDR3 region is CASERESADTQYF. The CDR3 DNA reads as TGTGCCAGCGAGCGGGAGAGCGCAGATACGCAGTATTTT.

The chain combines TRBV5-1 with TRBJ2-7; the match to TRBD2 covers 9 bases. V lost 4 bases to trimming and J lost 3 bases; unmatched junction nucleotides: 5. The CDR3 loop spans 14 amino acids. Germline CDR1 SGHRS, CDR2 YFSETQ. Here the CDR3 DNA reads TGCGCCAGCAGCCCCGGACTAGCGAGCTACGAGCAGTACTTC. Protein: CASSPGLASYEQYF.

This rearrangement joins TRBV5-1 to TRBJ2-7, with 8 bases identical to TRBD1. J was trimmed by 5 bases and V by 0 bases; bases with no gene match: 1. This CDR3 spans 13 amino acids. Germline V gene data show CDR1 as SGHRS and CDR2 as YFSETQ. The CDR3 coding sequence is TGCGCCAGCAGCTTGGCAGGGGGCCACGAGCAGTACTTC. This codes for CASSLAGGHEQYF.

The genes are TRBV5-4 and TRBJ1-2; D unclear. Trimming left V 2 bases short and J 8 bases short, with 13 bases between. Germline V gene lookup returns CDR1 SGHNT and CDR2 YYREEE (reference sequence). CDR3 size: 13 residues. CDR3 nucleotide sequence: TGTGCCAGCAGCTTTCGGGTCCAAGTAGGCTACACCTTC. Translated: CASSFRVQVGYTF.

The V call is TRBV2, the J call TRBJ2-3; D may be TRBD1 (6 bases). This CDR3 spans 15 amino acids. The germline V gene encodes CDR1 SNHLY and CDR2 FYNNEI. V was clipped by 7 bases and J by 2 bases, with 16 bases between them. DNA of the CDR3: TGTGCCAGCAAAGAATTGGGGGCCCCCACAGATACGCAGTATTTT. Translating gives CASKELGAPTDTQYF.

This clone was recorded once. The V and J genes are TRBV11-2 and TRBJ2-1, with unresolved D. Trimming took 5 bases from V and 4 from J, leaving 21 bases between them. Per germline, CDR1 SGHAT and CDR2 FQNNGV. This CDR3 contains 17 residues. The CDR3 DNA is TGTGCCAGCAGCCTTAGCCCTATCCGGGCCTCTTACAATGAGCAGTTCTTC. Protein sequence: CASSLSPIRASYNEQFF.

J is TRBJ2-7 and V is TRBV15; 7 bases map to TRBD1. Germline V gives CDR1 LNHNV, CDR2 YYDKDF (reference sequence). With 0 bases clipped from V and 3 bases from J, the junction kept 17 bases outside the gene matches. The CDR3 spans 19 residues. CDR3 DNA: TGTGCCACCAGCAGAGATAAGGGGGCCGGGACAGTGATTTTCTACGAGCAGTACTTC. Protein sequence: CATSRDKGAGTVIFYEQYF. Looking up the rest from reference TRBV15 and TRBJ2-7 gives the full variable domain: DAMVIQNPRYQVTQFGKPVTLSCSQTLNHNVMYWYQQKSSQAPKLLFHYYDKDFNNEADTPDNFQSRRPNTSFCFLDIRSPGLGDTAMYLCATSRDKGAGTVIFYEQYFGPGTRLTVT.

This clone was counted a single time. This rearrangement joins TRBV28 to TRBJ2-1; 7 bases line up with TRBD2. CDR1 is MDHEN and CDR2 is SYDVKM in the germline V gene. The CDR3 runs to 14 residues. Trimming cost V 3 bases and J 8 bases; bases outside gene matches: 7. In DNA, the CDR3 is TGTGCCAGCAGTTTCGGGCTAGCGGCCCATGAGCAGTTCTTC. It specifies CASSFGLAAHEQFF.

This chain joins TRBV7-3 and TRBJ2-7; the match to TRBD1 covers 7 bases. Germline V gene sequence: CDR1 SGHTA, CDR2 FQGTGA. V trimming: 5 bases; J trimming: 6 bases; junction bases outside the gene matches: 10. The CDR3 covers 14 residues. The CDR3 sequence is CASSPSTGSREQYF. The CDR3 region has the DNA TGTGCCAGCAGCCCCTCGACAGGGTCACGCGAGCAGTACTTC.

The chain joins TRBV6-1 to TRBJ2-1, with 9 nucleotides matching TRBD2. Trimming at V came to 5 bases and at J to 5 bases, leaving 7 bases not matched to a gene. The CDR3 spans 15 residues. Germline V gene data show CDR1 as MNHNS and CDR2 as SASEGT. The CDR3 coding sequence is TGTGCCAGCAGTTCGCGGGAGGGCCGTCACAATGAGCAGTTCTTC. Amino acids: CASSSREGRHNEQFF.

The chain joins TRBV5-4 to TRBJ1-1, with TRBD1 as a possible D gene (6 bases). The CDR3 is made up of 14 amino acids. CDR1 is SGHNT, CDR2 YYREEE, per germline (reference sequence). V was pared by 4 bases and J by 3 bases, with 13 bases between. The CDR3 spells CASSRGRGDTEAFF. The CDR3 coding sequence is TGTGCCAGCAGCCGGGGCAGGGGTGACACTGAAGCTTTCTTT.

This chain joins TRBV18 and TRBJ2-5, with D possibly matching TRBD1 (6 bases). The V gene's germline CDR1 is KGHSH and CDR2 LQKENI. The V end lost 6 bases, the J end lost 4 bases, and 18 bases lay between the germline ends. CDR3 length equals 15 residues. In DNA form, the CDR3 reads TGTGCCAGCTCCCACCGGAGACAGGTTGGAGAGACCCAGTACTTC. Protein product: CASSHRRQVGETQYF.